One and the same sample provided the 17 T cell receptor beta chains below, sequenced in a study of HIV-infected patients and healthy controls. About 480 ng RNA was reverse transcribed with alpha and beta constant-region primers. Separate chain-specific third strand synthesis with multiplexing indices produced the alpha and beta libraries. TCRdb ran MiXCR on the 5' RACE reads and lists one entry per CDR3 protein. The sample lists about 10,000 distinct CDR3 sequences, roughly 4.8% occurring once. No cell fractionation was done, so the repertoire covers all unsorted peripheral blood T cells. Sequences were derived from blood, sampled before antiretroviral therapy. The source is an adult with HIV infection.

This clonotype is deemed medium-sized. J is TRBJ1-1 and V is TRBV7-2, with 9 bases lining up with TRBD1. The CDR3 loop spans 16 amino acids. Germline V gene lookup returns CDR1 SGHTA and CDR2 FQGNSA. Germline trimming cut 5 bases from V and 5 bases from J; bases unmatched to any gene: 12. CDR3 nucleotide sequence: TGTGCCAGCAGCCGAGAAACCCTGGGACAGGGTACTGAAGCTTTCTTT. Amino acid sequence: CASSRETLGQGTEAFF.

This clonotype was found many times. The gene calls are TRBV24-1 and TRBJ2-4, with D hard to call. The CDR3 covers 15 residues. The germline V and J ends were trimmed by 3 bases and 0 bases, with 8 bases remaining between them. The V gene's germline CDR1 is KGHDR and CDR2 SFDVKD. The CDR3 sequence: CATSDPTIAKNIQYF. The DNA of the CDR3 is TGTGCCACCAGTGATCCAACGATAGCCAAAAACATTCAGTACTTC.

This clonotype was found many times. The genes are TRBV4-2 and TRBJ2-6; D might be TRBD1 or TRBD2, each matching 5 bases. Trimming shortened V by 0 bases and J by 0 bases, and 24 bases separated the two germline ends. CDR3 size: 22 residues. CDR1 and CDR2 from the germline V gene are LGHNA and YNFKEQ. In DNA, the CDR3 is TGTGCCAGCAGCCAAGATCTAGCAGGGTCCATCTCCTACCTCTCTGGGGCCAACGTCCTGACTTTC. Translation gives CASSQDLAGSISYLSGANVLTF.

In its sample, this clonotype was seen many times. This chain links TRBV5-1 with TRBJ1-1; D is unclear. Germline CDR1 and CDR2: SGHRS and YFSETQ. V shed 3 bases and J shed 2 bases, with 11 bases lying between them. The CDR3 runs 14 residues. In DNA form, the CDR3 reads TGCGCCAGCAGCTCGATAGGCATCAACACTGAAGCTTTCTTT. Its translation: CASSSIGINTEAFF.

This clonotype was seen at least ten times. The rearrangement joins TRBV5-1 to TRBJ2-1, with TRBD2 identical over 12 bases. The V and J ends lost 0 bases and 8 bases, in that order; junction bases with no gene match: 6. Germline CDR1 reads SGHRS; CDR2 reads YFSETQ. This CDR3 contains 16 residues. The CDR3 loop reads CASSLDTSGRLDEQFF. DNA for the CDR3: TGCGCCAGCAGCTTGGATACTAGCGGGAGGTTAGATGAGCAGTTCTTC.

This clonotype was recorded many times. The genes are TRBV19 and TRBJ2-1; 9 bases align to TRBD2. Germline CDR1 LNHDA, CDR2 SQIVND (reference sequence). Germline trimming cut 1 base from V and 7 bases from J; bases unmatched to any gene: 5. The CDR3 totals 15 residues. The CDR3 nucleotides are TGTGCCAGTAGTATAGGCGCGGGGGGGCGTAATGAGCAGTTCTTC. Translation gives CASSIGAGGRNEQFF.

This chain uses TRBV20-1 with TRBJ2-3, with a tentative D call TRBD1 (5 bases). This CDR3 is 15 amino acids long. Trimming took 0 bases from V and 5 from J, leaving 15 bases between them. Germline CDR1 DFQATT, CDR2 SNEGSKA (reference sequence). The CDR3 coding sequence is TGCAGTGCTAGAGATTCCCCCCTCAGGGAAGATACGCAGTATTTT. This codes for CSARDSPLREDTQYF.

This clonotype was seen more than once but under ten times. This sequence joins TRBV5-1 and TRBJ2-7; 8 positions match TRBD1. Germline lookup yields CDR1 SGHRS and CDR2 YFSETQ. The V gene end was trimmed by 2 bases and the J gene end by 6 bases; junction bases not matched to a gene: 7. The CDR3 spans 14 residues. The DNA for the CDR3 is TGCGCCAGCAGCTTCGGGTCCGGACAGGGCGAGCAGTACTTC. Translation gives CASSFGSGQGEQYF.

This clonotype was picked up many times. The V call is TRBV28, the J call TRBJ2-5, with 13 nucleotides matching TRBD2. The CDR3 loop spans 15 amino acids. The V segment lost 5 bases and the J segment 3 bases; nucleotides outside the gene matches: 3. Per the germline V gene, CDR1 is MDHEN and CDR2 is SYDVKM. The CDR3: CASSTGTSGEETQYF. The CDR3, as DNA: TGTGCCAGCAGTACCGGGACTAGCGGGGAAGAGACCCAGTACTTC.

This clonotype was seen many times. The chain joins TRBV20-1 to TRBJ1-3; D unclear. With 3 bases removed from V and 0 bases from J, the gap between germline ends came to 9 bases. This CDR3 comprises 14 residues. Germline loops: CDR1 DFQATT, CDR2 SNEGSKA (reference sequence). The CDR3 is CSARLDRSGNTIYF. The CDR3 DNA is TGCAGTGCTAGGTTGGACCGCTCTGGAAACACCATATATTTT.

This clonotype has ten or more counts. The genes are TRBV19 and TRBJ2-1; D is undetermined. Trimming stripped 1 base from V and 0 bases from J, with 7 bases between. This CDR3 comprises 15 residues. CDR1 is LNHDA and CDR2 is SQIVND in the germline V gene (reference sequence). The CDR3 coding sequence is TGTGCCAGTAGTATAGGAACTAACTCCTACAATGAGCAGTTCTTC. This sequence encodes CASSIGTNSYNEQFF.

This clonotype was counted at least ten times. The chain is built from TRBV9 and TRBJ2-1; a weak D match, TRBD2 (6 bases). The V end was cut by 4 bases, the J end by 9 bases, with 14 bases between. The germline gives CDR1 SGDLS, CDR2 YYNGEE. This CDR3 comprises 13 residues. CDR3 sequence: CASSPLEEGEQFF. The CDR3 coding sequence is TGTGCCAGCAGCCCTCTAGAGGAGGGTGAGCAGTTCTTC.

The chain combines TRBV27 with TRBJ1-5; TRBD1 agrees at 8 bases. Germline lookup yields CDR1 MNHEY and CDR2 SMNVEV (reference sequence). Germline trimming cut 6 bases from V and 7 bases from J; bases unmatched to any gene: 11. There are 15 residues in the CDR3. The CDR3 bases are TGTGCCAGCAGCTCAGGGGGCGCGTATTTACAGCCCCAGCATTTT. The encoded protein is CASSSGGAYLQPQHF.

This clonotype occurred many times. The gene calls are TRBV6-2 or TRBV6-3 and TRBJ2-7, with TRBD1 identical over 7 bases. V lost 7 bases, J lost 2 bases, and 8 bases stayed unmatched. Germline CDR1 is MNHEY and CDR2 is SVGEGT. The CDR3 runs 14 residues. The CDR3 loop is CASTAPGQTYEQYF. CDR3 DNA: TGTGCCAGCACCGCTCCGGGACAGACCTACGAGCAGTACTTC.

The J gene is TRBJ2-5, the V gene TRBV10-2; D call uncertain. V lost 0 bases and J lost 3, with 8 bases in between. Looked up from germline, CDR1 is WSHSY and CDR2 is SAAADI. The CDR3 is made up of 14 amino acids. The CDR3 spells CASSESRSEETQYF. The CDR3 DNA sequence: TGCGCCAGCAGTGAGTCCCGTTCCGAAGAGACCCAGTACTTC.

This clonotype occurred many times. The chain employs TRBV28 and TRBJ2-1; D gene uncertain. Germline CDR1 and CDR2: MDHEN and SYDVKM. V was shortened by 6 bases and J by 8 bases, with 11 bases between the two germline ends. This CDR3 contains 12 residues. This CDR3 is CASSSPPHEQFF. CDR3 bases: TGTGCCAGCAGCTCGCCCCCACATGAGCAGTTCTTC.

In its sample, this clonotype was seen many times. The chain couples TRBV6-2 or TRBV6-3 to TRBJ2-1, with 10 positions matching TRBD2. CDR1 and CDR2 (germline): MNHEY, SVGEGT. The CDR3 length is 19 residues. The J segment lost 0 bases and the V segment lost 7 bases, leaving 15 bases of the junction unmatched. The CDR3 nucleotides read TGTGCCAGCATTCTCCGGGGTAGCGGGAGGCCTCGCTCCTACAATGAGCAGTTCTTC. Its protein product is CASILRGSGRPRSYNEQFF.